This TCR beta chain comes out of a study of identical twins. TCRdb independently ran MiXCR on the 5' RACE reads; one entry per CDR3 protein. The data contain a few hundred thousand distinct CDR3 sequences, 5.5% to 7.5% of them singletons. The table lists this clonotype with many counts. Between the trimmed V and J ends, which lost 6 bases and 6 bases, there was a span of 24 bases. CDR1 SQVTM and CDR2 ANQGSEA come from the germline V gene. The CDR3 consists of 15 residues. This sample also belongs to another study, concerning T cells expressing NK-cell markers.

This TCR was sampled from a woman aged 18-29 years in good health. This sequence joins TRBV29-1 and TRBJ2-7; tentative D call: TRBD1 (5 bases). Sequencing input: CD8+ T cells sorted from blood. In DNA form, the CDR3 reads TGCAGCGTAACGGACACAGCATCTACAAGAGGCGAGCAGTACTTC. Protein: CSVTDTASTRGEQYF.